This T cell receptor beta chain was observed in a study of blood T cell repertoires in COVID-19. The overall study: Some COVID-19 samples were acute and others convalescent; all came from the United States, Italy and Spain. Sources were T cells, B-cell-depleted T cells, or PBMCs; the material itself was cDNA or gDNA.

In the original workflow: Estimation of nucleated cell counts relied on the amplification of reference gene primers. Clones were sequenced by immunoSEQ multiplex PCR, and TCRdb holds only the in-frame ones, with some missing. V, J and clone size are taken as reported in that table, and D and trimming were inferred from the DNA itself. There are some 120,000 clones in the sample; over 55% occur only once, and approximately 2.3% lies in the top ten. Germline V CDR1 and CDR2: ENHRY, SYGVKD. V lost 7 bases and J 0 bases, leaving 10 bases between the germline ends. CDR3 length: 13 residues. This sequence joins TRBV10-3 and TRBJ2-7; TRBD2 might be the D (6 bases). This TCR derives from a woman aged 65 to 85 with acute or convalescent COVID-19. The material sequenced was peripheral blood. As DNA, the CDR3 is TGTGCCATCAAGGCGGGGACCTCCTACGAGCAGTACTTC. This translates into CAIKAGTSYEQYF.